The entry below describes one T cell receptor beta chain. This clone was observed a handful of times. Its binding antigen is unknown. Base qualities are not provided; no much larger clone lies one nucleotide away. This entry is derived from a study of beta chain features in type 1 diabetes (dated by TCRdb to 2017 to 2018). About the full investigation: Mean age, gender distribution, total cell number and subset yield did not differ between patients and healthy donors. In the study, TCRB repertoires of sorted circulating CD4+ T cell subsets from recently diagnosed type 1 diabetes patients were compared with those of matched healthy donors. A total of 85 million to 140 million sorted cells were examined across all samples, and a strong correlation was observed between cell number per subset and RNA yield. Regulatory and stem cell-like memory subsets were isolated from only 8 patients and 8 healthy donors, whereas naive and central memory subsets came from all 30 or so donors. Study-wide findings and limitations: Shorter templates might be favored by PCR, yet because patient and control samples were amplified and corrected together, any such skew would affect both groups equally. Because cDNA was sequenced instead of genomic DNA, activated cells with high expression could be over-represented, although the groups did not differ in activation or CD3 levels. Only small numbers of individuals were included in the HLA sub-analyses, which left unresolved whether HLA type had any influence on TCRB rearrangement. At VDJ recombination sites, type 1 diabetes patients had fewer insertions and more deleted nucleotides, which implies abnormalities in thymic rearrangement. Type 1 diabetes patients showed a moderate but significant shortening of TCRB CDR3 length in all four CD4+ subsets. Naive, central memory and regulatory TCRB repertoires appeared to be more alike among patients than among healthy donors.

Trimming costs V 3 bases and J 5 bases, and their ends lie 11 bases apart. In the germline V gene, CDR1 corresponds to SGDLS and CDR2 to YYNGEE. Counted from cysteine to phenylalanine, this CDR3 has 13 amino acids. The sequence is cut down to CDR3 DNA, 39 bases in frame from base 1. The entire isolated RNA was reverse transcribed using the High Capacity cDNA Reverse Transcription Kit, and thus expressed TCRB transcripts were sequenced. Deep immunoSEQ sequencing was performed on naive, central memory and regulatory T cell samples, with an average of approximately 4 million total reads per sample. After sorted cells were lysed in RLT buffer, RNA was extracted with DNase-treated RNeasy Micro or Mini kits, with the choice depending on cell number. To prevent cross-contamination, each cell subset was processed individually, whereas patient and healthy donor samples were processed jointly. TCRB sequences were amplified from cDNA with the immunoSEQ multiplex PCR, producing 87-bp fragments spanning the CDR3 region. Sequencing of the amplicons was done on the Illumina HiSeq platform. In the original analysis: Synthetic template baselines were used to correct PCR bias computationally, reads within Hamming distance 2 were collapsed, and singletons that could not be merged were discarded. Reads were aligned against IMGT so that V, D and J genes, CDR3 length and insertions or deletions at six rearrangement sites could be assigned. Within each subset, clonotype counts were normalized to the number of sorted cells before true diversity and Gini coefficients were calculated with the tcR R package. The overlap coefficient, calculated on TCRB nucleotide sequences, was used to measure repertoire sharing. As a proxy for the pre-selection repertoire, out-of-frame TCRB sequences from naive cells were analyzed. Drawn from immuneACCESS, this table holds only the in-frame rearrangements with V and J called that TCRdb kept. Clones are partly lost; checked studies trace under half to an unresolved V gene and leave the rest unexplained. V, J and clone size are taken as reported in that table, and D and trimming were inferred from the DNA itself. This sample comprises around 710,000 clones, around 12% of them detected only once. The ten largest clones capture more than 0.1% of the sample.

A single peripheral blood draw of approximately 0.11 L on average was collected from each donor into heparinised tubes. Using a panel that included CD45RO, CCR7, CD25, CD127, CD95 and CD27, naive, central memory, regulatory and stem cell-like memory CD4+ T cells were sorted on a BD FACSAria II. Purity was above 95% for every sorted population. PBMCs were isolated immediately by Lymphoprep density gradient centrifugation and stained directly without culture. So that batch effects would be minimized, each experiment stained and sorted samples in pairs, pairing one healthy donor with one patient. Sample: naive CD4+ T cells from blood. The sample's cell subset or site label, decoded: true naive CD4+ T cells. This clonotype was obtained from a man younger than 40 with type 1 diabetes. This chain joins TRBV9 to TRBJ2-5; the D gene assignment is perhaps TRBD1 or TRBD2, with each matching 5 bases. The CDR3 amino acid sequence is: CASSGDAAETQYF. The nucleotide sequence reads as follows: TGTGCCAGCAGCGGGGACGCCGCGGAGACCCAGTACTTC.